The next 19 T cell receptor beta chains were all read from a single sample in a study of CD8+ T cells in alopecia areata. Reverse transcribed after extraction, RNA yielded cDNA as the sequencing template. The data were produced by immunoSEQ multiplex PCR, yet TCRdb's version contains in-frame clones alone and is incomplete. This sample has 200,000 to 250,000 clones, with under 80% found just once. The sample consisted of CD4+ T cells sorted from blood, taken at week 0. These receptors originate from a human donor with alopecia areata.

The chain uses TRBV11-2 and TRBJ2-7; no firm D call. The CDR3 extends over 15 amino acids. Germline-derived CDR1 and CDR2 are SGHAT and FQNNGV. Trimming took 5 bases from V and 3 from J, leaving 17 bases between them. CDR3 bases: TGTGCCAGCAGCCTCACGGAGTCATGGAACTACGAGCAGTACTTC. Protein: CASSLTESWNYEQYF.

This clone was detected only a few times. J is TRBJ2-7 and V is TRBV29-1; 10 nucleotides match TRBD1. J gave up 5 bases and V 5 bases, and 9 bases lay outside the gene matches. The CDR3 has 14 residues. Germline values: CDR1 SQVTM, CDR2 ANQGSEA. The DNA of the CDR3 is TGCAGCGTTCGGGCCGGGACAGGGGACGACGAGCAGTACTTC. It is translated as CSVRAGTGDDEQYF.

The chain employs TRBV7-2 and TRBJ1-4, with D perhaps matching TRBD1 (6 bases). CDR1 is SGHTA and CDR2 is FQGNSA in the germline V gene. V was shortened by 3 bases and J by 9 bases, with 14 bases between the two germline ends. This CDR3 contains 14 residues. This chain's CDR3 is CASSFGPGGQKLFF. For the CDR3, the DNA is TGTGCCAGCAGCTTCGGTCCCGGGGGGCAAAAACTGTTTTTT.

This clone was found a few times. The rearrangement joins TRBV7-9 to TRBJ1-6; tentatively, D is TRBD1 (5 bases). The germline V and J ends were trimmed by 5 bases and 7 bases, with 15 bases remaining between them. This CDR3 spans 15 amino acids. Germline V lookup: CDR1 SEHNR, CDR2 FQNEAQ (reference sequence). The CDR3 nucleotides are TGTGCCAGCAGCCCACGAGGGGCTGGGAATTCACCCCTCCACTTT. Translating it yields CASSPRGAGNSPLHF.

This clone was picked up a small number of times. The V call is TRBV10-3, the J call TRBJ1-6, with 9 nucleotides matching TRBD1. Germline V gene sequence: CDR1 ENHRY, CDR2 SYGVKD. The CDR3 is 16 residues long. With 0 bases clipped from V and 7 bases from J, the junction kept 4 bases outside the gene matches. The CDR3 nucleotides are TGTGCCATCAGTGAGTCCACCGGGACAGGGAATTCACCCCTCCACTTT. This encodes CAISESTGTGNSPLHF.

The chain is built from TRBV29-1 and TRBJ1-2; possible D gene TRBD1, 6 bases. Trimming left V 7 bases short and J 7 bases short, with 19 bases between. CDR3 length equals 13 residues. In germline, CDR1 is SQVTM, CDR2 ANQGSEA. CDR3 amino acids: CSAGDNKISGYTF. CDR3 nucleotide sequence: TGCAGCGCCGGGGACAATAAGATTTCTGGCTACACCTTC.

V usage is TRBV30 and J usage is TRBJ2-5; 8 bases agree with TRBD1. V shed 1 base, J shed 5 bases, and the junction held 6 bases outside the gene matches. The germline V gene encodes CDR1 GTSNPN and CDR2 SVGIG (reference sequence). This CDR3 comprises 14 residues. For the CDR3, the DNA is TGTGCCTGGAGTGGCACAGGGGGATGGGAGACCCAGTACTTC. It is translated as CAWSGTGGWETQYF.

The V call is TRBV25-1, the J call TRBJ1-2, with TRBD1 matching over 8 bases. The CDR3 is 14 residues long. Germline V gene data show CDR1 as MGHDK and CDR2 as SYGVNS. V was pared by 4 bases and J by 2 bases, with 3 bases of the junction left unmatched. In DNA, the CDR3 is TGTGCCAGCAGTGGACAGGGGAGGAACTATGGCTACACCTTC. This encodes CASSGQGRNYGYTF.

The chain carries TRBV5-1 and TRBJ2-3; no clear D. The CDR3 sequence is 15 residues long. V was pared by 2 bases and J by 2 bases, with 12 bases between. Germline V gene lookup returns CDR1 SGHRS and CDR2 YFSETQ. CDR3 in amino acids: CASSFSRQNTDTQYF. CDR3 nucleotides: TGCGCCAGCAGCTTCTCTAGGCAGAACACAGATACGCAGTATTTT.

J is TRBJ1-1 and V is TRBV29-1; D is unclear. Germline V gene lookup returns CDR1 SQVTM and CDR2 ANQGSEA. The CDR3 is 15 amino acids. Trimming removed 5 bases from V and 0 bases from J, with 16 bases in between. The CDR3 loop is CSVSGSKRMNTEAFF. The DNA for the CDR3 is TGCAGCGTTTCCGGCAGCAAGCGGATGAACACTGAAGCTTTCTTT.

This clone was observed a single time. The V call is TRBV7-9, the J call TRBJ2-6, with D unclear. Per germline, CDR1 SEHNR and CDR2 FQNEAQ (reference sequence). CDR3 length: 16 residues. V was pared by 2 bases and J by 0 bases, with 8 bases between. This CDR3 is CASSLTQYSGANVLTF. The DNA of the CDR3 is TGTGCCAGCAGCTTAACCCAGTACTCTGGGGCCAACGTCCTGACTTTC.

This clone was counted once. The CDR3 loop reads CASLPDRVSFDTEAFF. Written as DNA, the CDR3 is TGCGCCAGCCTTCCCGACAGGGTCAGTTTTGACACTGAAGCTTTCTTT. The rearrangement links TRBV5-1 to TRBJ1-1; 7 bases are shared with TRBD1. The CDR3 loop spans 16 amino acids. The V segment lost 7 bases and the J segment 3 bases; nucleotides outside the gene matches: 15. Germline assignment: CDR1 SGHRS and CDR2 YFSETQ.

This clone has a single count. The V and J genes are TRBV30 and TRBJ1-3; D call uncertain. CDR3 length: 15 residues. Trimming shortened V by 0 bases and J by 0 bases, and 9 bases separated the two germline ends. Per the germline V gene, CDR1 is GTSNPN and CDR2 is SVGIG (reference sequence). The DNA for the CDR3 is TGTGCCTGGAGTGTAACCCTAGGCTCTGGAAACACCATATATTTT. The encoded protein is CAWSVTLGSGNTIYF.

This clone occurred a few times. The chain is built from TRBV29-1 and TRBJ2-1; no reliable D call. Germline values: CDR1 SQVTM, CDR2 ANQGSEA. This CDR3 is built from 11 residues. Trimming cost V 7 bases and J 7 bases, with 11 bases left between them. The DNA of the CDR3 is TGCAGCGGCGAGGTGCGTAATGAGCAGTTCTTC. It specifies CSGEVRNEQFF.

In DNA, the CDR3 is TGTGCCAGCAGCCCTACATCGGCCTATGGCTACACCTTC. It specifies CASSPTSAYGYTF. The chain employs TRBV11-2 and TRBJ1-2; D is unclear. Trimming cost V 5 bases and J 4 bases, with 11 bases left between them. Germline V lookup: CDR1 SGHAT, CDR2 FQNNGV. The CDR3 is 13 amino acids.

The chain joins TRBV18 to TRBJ2-5, with D possibly TRBD1 on 5 matching bases. Looked up from germline, CDR1 is KGHSH and CDR2 is LQKENI. V was clipped by 2 bases and J by 4 bases, with 17 bases between them. The CDR3 is 16 residues long. The CDR3, as DNA: TGTGCCAGCTCACCATTCGCGCCAGGGATGGGAGAGACCCAGTACTTC. It encodes CASSPFAPGMGETQYF.

The chain recombines TRBV7-2 with TRBJ2-1, with D unclear. V was clipped by 6 bases and J by 4 bases, with 1 base between them. Germline V gives CDR1 SGHTA, CDR2 FQGNSA. The CDR3 has 10 residues. The CDR3 coding sequence is TGTGCCAGCAGGTACAATGAGCAGTTCTTC. Amino acid sequence: CASRYNEQFF.

The chain has TRBV4-3 and TRBJ2-7; D gene uncertain. Trimming took off 0 bases at V and 4 bases at J, with 7 bases between the two ends. Germline V gene sequence: CDR1 LGHNA, CDR2 YSLEER. The CDR3 is made up of 13 amino acids. The DNA for the CDR3 is TGCGCCAGCAGCCAAGAAGCACAGTACGAGCAGTACTTC. Protein: CASSQEAQYEQYF.

This clone has just a few counts. This rearrangement joins TRBV18 to TRBJ1-6; D may be TRBD1 (5 bases). Trimming pared 2 bases from V and 9 bases from J, leaving 14 bases between. The CDR3 is 15 amino acids. From germline, CDR1 is KGHSH and CDR2 LQKENI. CDR3 DNA sequence: TGTGCCAGCTCACCAGTCGGGGACCTGGGTTCACCCCTCCACTTT. Amino acid sequence: CASSPVGDLGSPLHF.